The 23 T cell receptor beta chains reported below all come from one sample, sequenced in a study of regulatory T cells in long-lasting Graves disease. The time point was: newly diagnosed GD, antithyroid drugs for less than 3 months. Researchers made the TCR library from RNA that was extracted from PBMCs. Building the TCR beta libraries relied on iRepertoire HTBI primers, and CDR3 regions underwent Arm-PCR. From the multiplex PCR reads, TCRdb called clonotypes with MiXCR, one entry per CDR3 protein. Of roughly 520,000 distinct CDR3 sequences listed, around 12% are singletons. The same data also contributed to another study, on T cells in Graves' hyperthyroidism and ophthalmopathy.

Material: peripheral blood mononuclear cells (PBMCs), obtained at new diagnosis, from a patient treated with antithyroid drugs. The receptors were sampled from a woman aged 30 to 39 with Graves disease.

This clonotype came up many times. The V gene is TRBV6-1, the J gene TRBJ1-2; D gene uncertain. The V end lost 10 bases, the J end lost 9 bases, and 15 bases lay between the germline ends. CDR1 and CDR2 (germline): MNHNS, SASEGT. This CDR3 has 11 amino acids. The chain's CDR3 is CATKLSVRYTF. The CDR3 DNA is TGTGCCACCAAACTTTCCGTTCGCTACACCTTC.

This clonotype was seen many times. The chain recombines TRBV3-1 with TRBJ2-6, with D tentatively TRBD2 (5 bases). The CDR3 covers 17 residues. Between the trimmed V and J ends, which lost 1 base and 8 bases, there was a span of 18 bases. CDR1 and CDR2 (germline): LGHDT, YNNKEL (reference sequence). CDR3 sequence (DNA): TGTGCCAGCAGCCAAGGGGCACCAACGAGAGGGTCCAACGTCCTGACTTTC. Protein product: CASSQGAPTRGSNVLTF.

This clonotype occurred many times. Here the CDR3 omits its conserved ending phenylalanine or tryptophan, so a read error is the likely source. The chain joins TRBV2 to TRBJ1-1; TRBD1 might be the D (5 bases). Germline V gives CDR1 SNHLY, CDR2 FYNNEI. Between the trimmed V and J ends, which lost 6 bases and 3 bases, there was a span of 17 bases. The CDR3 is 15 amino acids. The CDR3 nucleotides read TGTGCCAGCAGGCAAGACCCAGGGATGGACACTGAAGCTTTCCTT. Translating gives CASRQDPGMDTEAFL.

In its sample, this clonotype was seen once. CDR3 sequence reads: CASSHPGEAGSYEQYF. For the CDR3, the DNA is TGCGCCAGCAGCCACCCCGGGGAGGCGGGTTCCTACGAGCAGTACTTC. V is TRBV4-1 and J is TRBJ2-7; a possible D gene is TRBD2 (6 bases). Trimming pared 3 bases from V and 1 base from J, leaving 16 bases between. The CDR3 is made up of 16 amino acids. Germline V gene data show CDR1 as MGHRA and CDR2 as YSYEKL.

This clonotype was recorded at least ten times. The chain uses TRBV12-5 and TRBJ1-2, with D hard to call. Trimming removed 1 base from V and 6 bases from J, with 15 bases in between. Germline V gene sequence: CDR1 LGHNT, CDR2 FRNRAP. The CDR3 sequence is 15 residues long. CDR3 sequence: CASGLGGGGEDGYTF. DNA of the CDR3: TGTGCTAGTGGTTTGGGAGGAGGAGGCGAGGATGGCTACACCTTC. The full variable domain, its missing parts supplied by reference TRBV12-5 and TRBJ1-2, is DARVTQTPRHKVTEMGQEVTMRCQPILGHNTVFWYRQTMMQGLELLAYFRNRAPLDDSGMPKDRFSAEMPDATLATLKIQPSEPRDSAVYFCASGLGGGGEDGYTFGSGTRLTVV.

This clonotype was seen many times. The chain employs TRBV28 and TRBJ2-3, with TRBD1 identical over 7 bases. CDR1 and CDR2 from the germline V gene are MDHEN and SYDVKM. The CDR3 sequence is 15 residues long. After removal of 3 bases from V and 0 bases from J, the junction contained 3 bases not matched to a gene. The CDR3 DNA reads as TGTGCCAGCAGTTTTGTGGACAGGAGCACAGATACGCAGTATTTT. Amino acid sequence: CASSFVDRSTDTQYF.

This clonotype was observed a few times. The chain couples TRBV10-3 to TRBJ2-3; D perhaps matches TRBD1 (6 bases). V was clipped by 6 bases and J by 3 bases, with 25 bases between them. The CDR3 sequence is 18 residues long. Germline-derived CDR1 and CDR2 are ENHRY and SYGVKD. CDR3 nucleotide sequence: TGTGCCATCAGGAGATCGGGTGGGGGCCACGGGTCGACAGATACGCAGTATTTT. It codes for CAIRRSGGGHGSTDTQYF.

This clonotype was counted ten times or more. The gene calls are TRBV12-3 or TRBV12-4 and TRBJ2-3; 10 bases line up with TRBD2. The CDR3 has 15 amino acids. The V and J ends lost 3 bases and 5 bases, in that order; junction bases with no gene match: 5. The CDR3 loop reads CASSFGTSVGDTQYF. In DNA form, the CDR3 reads TGTGCCAGCAGTTTCGGGACTAGCGTAGGAGATACGCAGTATTTT.

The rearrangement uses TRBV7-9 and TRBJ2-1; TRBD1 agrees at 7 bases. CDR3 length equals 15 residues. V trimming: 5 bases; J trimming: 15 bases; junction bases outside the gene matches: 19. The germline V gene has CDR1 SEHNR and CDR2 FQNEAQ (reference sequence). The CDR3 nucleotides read TGTGCCAGCAGCCCAAAGAGAGGGGGCAATAGGGGGTTGTTCTTC. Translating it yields CASSPKRGGNRGLFF.

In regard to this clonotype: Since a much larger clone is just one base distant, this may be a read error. In DNA, the CDR3 is TGTGCCAGCAGCTTGCGACAAAGGGGCACCGGGGAGCTGGTTTTT. Protein product: CASSLRQRGTGELVF. The chain recombines TRBV2 with TRBJ2-2; D may be TRBD1 or TRBD2 (5 bases each). Germline CDR1 is SNHLY and CDR2 is FYNNEI. This CDR3 is built from 15 residues.

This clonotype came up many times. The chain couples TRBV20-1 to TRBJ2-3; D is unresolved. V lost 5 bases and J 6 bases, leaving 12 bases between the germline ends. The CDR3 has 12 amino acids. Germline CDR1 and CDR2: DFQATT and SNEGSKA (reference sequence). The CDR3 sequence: CSAPRQADTQYF. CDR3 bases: TGCAGTGCTCCGCGGCAAGCCGATACGCAGTATTTT.

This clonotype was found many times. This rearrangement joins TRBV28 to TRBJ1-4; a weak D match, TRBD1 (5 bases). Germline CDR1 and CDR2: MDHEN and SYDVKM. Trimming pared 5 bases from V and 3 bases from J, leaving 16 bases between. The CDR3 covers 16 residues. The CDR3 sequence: CASSPAGAEANEKLFF. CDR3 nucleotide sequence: TGTGCCAGCAGTCCCGCCGGGGCGGAGGCTAATGAAAAACTGTTTTTT.

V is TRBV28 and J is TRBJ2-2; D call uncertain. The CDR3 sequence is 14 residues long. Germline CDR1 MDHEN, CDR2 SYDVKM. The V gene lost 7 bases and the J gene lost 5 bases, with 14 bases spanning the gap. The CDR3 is CASTLGFFTGELFF. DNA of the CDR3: TGTGCCAGCACCCTAGGCTTCTTTACCGGGGAGCTGTTTTTT.

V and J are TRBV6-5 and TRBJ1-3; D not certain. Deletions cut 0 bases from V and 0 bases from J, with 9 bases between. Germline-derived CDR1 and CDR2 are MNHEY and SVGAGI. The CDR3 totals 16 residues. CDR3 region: CASSYSPFSSGNTIYF. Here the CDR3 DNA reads TGTGCCAGCAGTTACTCGCCCTTCTCCTCTGGAAACACCATATATTTT.

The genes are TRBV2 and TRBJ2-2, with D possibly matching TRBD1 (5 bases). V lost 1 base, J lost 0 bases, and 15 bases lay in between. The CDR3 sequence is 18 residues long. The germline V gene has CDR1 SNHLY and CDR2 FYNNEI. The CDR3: CASSEGLGPPTNTGELFF. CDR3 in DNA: TGTGCCAGCAGTGAAGGACTGGGGCCCCCCACGAACACCGGGGAGCTGTTTTTT.

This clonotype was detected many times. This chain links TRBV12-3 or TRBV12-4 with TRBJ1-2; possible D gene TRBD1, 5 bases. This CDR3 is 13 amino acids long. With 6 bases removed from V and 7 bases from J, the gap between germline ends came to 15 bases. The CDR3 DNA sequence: TGTGCCAGCAGGTCACAGGAATCCCCTGGCTACACCTTC. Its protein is CASRSQESPGYTF.

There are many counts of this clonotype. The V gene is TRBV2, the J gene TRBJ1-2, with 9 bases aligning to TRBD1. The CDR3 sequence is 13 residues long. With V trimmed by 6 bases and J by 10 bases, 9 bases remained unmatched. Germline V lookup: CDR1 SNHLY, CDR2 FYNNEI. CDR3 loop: CASRRDREVDYTF. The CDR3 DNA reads TGTGCCAGCAGGCGGGACAGGGAGGTCGACTACACCTTC.

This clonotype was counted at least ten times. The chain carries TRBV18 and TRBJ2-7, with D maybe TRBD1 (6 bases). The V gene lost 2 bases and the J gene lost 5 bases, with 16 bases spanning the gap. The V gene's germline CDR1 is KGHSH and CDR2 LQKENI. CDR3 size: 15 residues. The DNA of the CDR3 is TGTGCCAGCTCACCAAGGTCGCGACCAGGGGACGAGCAGTACTTC. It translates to CASSPRSRPGDEQYF.

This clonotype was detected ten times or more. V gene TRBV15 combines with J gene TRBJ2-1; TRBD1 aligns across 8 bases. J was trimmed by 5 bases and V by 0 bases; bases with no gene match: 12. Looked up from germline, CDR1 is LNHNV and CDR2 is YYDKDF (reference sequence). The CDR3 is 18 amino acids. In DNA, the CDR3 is TGTGCCACCAGCAGAGAAGTGGCAGGGGGCCTTCGAGACAATGAGCAGTTCTTC. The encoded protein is CATSREVAGGLRDNEQFF.

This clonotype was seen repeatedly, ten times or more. CDR3 loop: CASSIGAYGYTF. The CDR3 DNA reads as TGTGCCAGCAGCATCGGGGCTTATGGCTACACCTTC. V gene TRBV5-6 combines with J gene TRBJ1-2, with D possibly matching TRBD1 (5 bases). Germline CDR1 is SGHDT and CDR2 is YYEEEE. This CDR3 has 12 amino acids. Trimming took off 4 bases at V and 5 bases at J, with 9 bases between the two ends.

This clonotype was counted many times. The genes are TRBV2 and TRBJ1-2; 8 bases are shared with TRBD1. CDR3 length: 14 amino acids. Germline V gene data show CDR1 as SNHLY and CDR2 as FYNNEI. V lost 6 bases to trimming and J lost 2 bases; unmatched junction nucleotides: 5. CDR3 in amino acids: CASRNRQGNYGYTF. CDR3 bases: TGTGCCAGCAGAAACAGACAGGGGAACTATGGCTACACCTTC.

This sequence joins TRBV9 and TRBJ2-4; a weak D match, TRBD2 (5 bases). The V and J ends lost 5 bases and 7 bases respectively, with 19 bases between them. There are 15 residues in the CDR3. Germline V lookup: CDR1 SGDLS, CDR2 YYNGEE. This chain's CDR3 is CASSTGGSQRNIQYF. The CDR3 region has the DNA TGTGCCAGCAGTACTGGAGGAAGCCAGAGGAACATTCAGTACTTC.

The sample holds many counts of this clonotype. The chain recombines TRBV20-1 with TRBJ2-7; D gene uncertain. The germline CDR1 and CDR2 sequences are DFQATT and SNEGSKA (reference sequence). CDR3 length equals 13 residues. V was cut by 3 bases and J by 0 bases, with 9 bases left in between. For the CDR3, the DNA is TGCAGTGCTAGCTCGGACCACTCCTACGAGCAGTACTTC. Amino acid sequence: CSASSDHSYEQYF.